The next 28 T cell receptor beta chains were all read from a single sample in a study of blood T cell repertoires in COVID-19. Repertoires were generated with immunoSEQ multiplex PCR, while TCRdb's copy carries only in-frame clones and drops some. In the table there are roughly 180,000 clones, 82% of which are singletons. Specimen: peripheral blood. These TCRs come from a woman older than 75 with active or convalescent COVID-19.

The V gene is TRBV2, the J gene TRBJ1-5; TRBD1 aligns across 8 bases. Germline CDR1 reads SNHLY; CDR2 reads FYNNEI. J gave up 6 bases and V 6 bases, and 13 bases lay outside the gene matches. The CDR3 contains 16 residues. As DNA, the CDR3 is TGTGCCAGCAGAAATCAGGGGGCCGGTGATAGTCAGCCCCAGCATTTT. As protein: CASRNQGAGDSQPQHF.

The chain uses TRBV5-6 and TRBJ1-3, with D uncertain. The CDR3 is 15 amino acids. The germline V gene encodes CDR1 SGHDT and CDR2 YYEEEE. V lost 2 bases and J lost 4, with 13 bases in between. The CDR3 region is CASSFLVGSGNTIYF. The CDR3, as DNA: TGTGCCAGCAGCTTCCTAGTAGGATCCGGAAACACCATATATTTT.

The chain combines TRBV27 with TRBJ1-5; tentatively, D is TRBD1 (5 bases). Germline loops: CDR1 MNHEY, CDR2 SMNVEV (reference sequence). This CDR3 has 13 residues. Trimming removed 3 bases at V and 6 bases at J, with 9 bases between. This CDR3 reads CASSFQGRQPQHF. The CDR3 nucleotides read TGTGCCAGCAGTTTTCAGGGCCGTCAGCCCCAGCATTTT.

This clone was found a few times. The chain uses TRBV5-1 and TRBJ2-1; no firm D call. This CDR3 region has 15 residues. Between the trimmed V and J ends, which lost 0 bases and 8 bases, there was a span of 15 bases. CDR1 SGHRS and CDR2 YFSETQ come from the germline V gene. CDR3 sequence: CASSLESARLDEQFF. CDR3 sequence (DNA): TGCGCCAGCAGCTTGGAGAGCGCCCGTTTGGATGAGCAGTTCTTC.

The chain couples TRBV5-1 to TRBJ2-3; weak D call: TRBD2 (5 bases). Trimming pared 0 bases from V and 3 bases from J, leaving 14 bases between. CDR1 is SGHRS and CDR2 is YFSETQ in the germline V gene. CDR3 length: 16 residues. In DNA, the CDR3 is TGCGCCAGCAGCTTGGTTCCGGCGTGGGAGACAGATACGCAGTATTTT. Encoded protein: CASSLVPAWETDTQYF.

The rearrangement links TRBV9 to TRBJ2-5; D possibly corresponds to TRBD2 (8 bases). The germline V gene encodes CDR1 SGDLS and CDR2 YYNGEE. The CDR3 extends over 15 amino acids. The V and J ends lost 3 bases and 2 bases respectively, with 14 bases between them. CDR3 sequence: CASSERGTEQETQYF. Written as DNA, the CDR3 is TGTGCCAGCAGCGAGCGGGGGACAGAGCAAGAGACCCAGTACTTC.

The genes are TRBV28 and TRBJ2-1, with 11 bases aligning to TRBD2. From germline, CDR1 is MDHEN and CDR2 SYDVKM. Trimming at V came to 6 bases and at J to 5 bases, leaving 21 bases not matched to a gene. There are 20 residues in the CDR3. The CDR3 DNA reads TGTGCCAGCAGCCCCTCCGGGAGCGGGGTACTAGCGGGAGCGCACAATGAGCAGTTCTTC. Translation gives CASSPSGSGVLAGAHNEQFF.

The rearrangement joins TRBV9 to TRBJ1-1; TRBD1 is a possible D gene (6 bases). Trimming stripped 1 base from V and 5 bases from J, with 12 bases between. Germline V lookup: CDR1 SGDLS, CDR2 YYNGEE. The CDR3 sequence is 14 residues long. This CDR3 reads CASSVLQGQTEAFF. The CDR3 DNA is TGTGCCAGCAGCGTATTACAGGGTCAGACTGAAGCTTTCTTT.

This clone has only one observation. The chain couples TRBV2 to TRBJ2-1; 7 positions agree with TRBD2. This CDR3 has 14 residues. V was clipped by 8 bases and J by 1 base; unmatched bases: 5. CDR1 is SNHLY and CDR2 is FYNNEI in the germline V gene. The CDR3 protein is CASASSGSYNEQFF. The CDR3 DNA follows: TGTGCCAGCGCGTCTAGCGGTTCCTACAATGAGCAGTTCTTC.

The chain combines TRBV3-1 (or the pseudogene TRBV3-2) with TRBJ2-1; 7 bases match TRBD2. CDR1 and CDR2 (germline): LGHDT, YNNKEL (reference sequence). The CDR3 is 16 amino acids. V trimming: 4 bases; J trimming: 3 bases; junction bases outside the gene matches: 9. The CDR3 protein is CASSPTGLVFYNEQFF. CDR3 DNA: TGTGCCAGCAGCCCCACCGGACTAGTTTTCTACAATGAGCAGTTCTTC.

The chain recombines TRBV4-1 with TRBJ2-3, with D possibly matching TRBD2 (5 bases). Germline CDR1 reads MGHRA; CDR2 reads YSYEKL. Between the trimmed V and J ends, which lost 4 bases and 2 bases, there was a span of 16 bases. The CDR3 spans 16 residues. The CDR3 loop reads CASSLSNSGHTDTQYF. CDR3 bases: TGCGCCAGCAGCCTCTCCAACAGCGGCCACACAGATACGCAGTATTTT.

For the CDR3, the DNA is TGTGCCAGCAGCGACAGGGGTGGGTGGTCAGATACGCAGTATTTT. It specifies CASSDRGGWSDTQYF. This rearrangement joins TRBV6-5 to TRBJ2-3; TRBD1 matches at 8 bases. CDR1 is MNHEY, CDR2 SVGAGI, per germline. V shed 6 bases, J shed 4 bases, and the junction held 9 bases outside the gene matches. This CDR3 comprises 15 residues.

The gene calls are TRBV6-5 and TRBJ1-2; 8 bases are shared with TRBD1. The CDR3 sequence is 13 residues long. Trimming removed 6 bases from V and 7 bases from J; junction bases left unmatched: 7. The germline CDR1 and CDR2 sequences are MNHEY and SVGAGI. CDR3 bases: TGTGCCAGCAGGGGACTTACAGGGGGTGGCTACACCTTC. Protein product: CASRGLTGGGYTF.

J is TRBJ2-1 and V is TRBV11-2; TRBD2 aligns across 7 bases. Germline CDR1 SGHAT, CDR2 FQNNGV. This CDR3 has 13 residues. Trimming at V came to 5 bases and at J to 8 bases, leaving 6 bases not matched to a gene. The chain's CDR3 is CASSPGLFDEQFF. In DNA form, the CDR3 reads TGTGCCAGCAGCCCGGGACTATTCGATGAGCAGTTCTTC.

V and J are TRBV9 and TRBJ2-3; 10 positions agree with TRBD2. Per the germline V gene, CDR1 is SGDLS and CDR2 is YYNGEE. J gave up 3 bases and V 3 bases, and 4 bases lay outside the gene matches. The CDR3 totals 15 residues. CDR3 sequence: CASSALAGETDTQYF. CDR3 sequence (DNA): TGTGCCAGCAGCGCTCTAGCGGGAGAAACAGATACGCAGTATTTT.

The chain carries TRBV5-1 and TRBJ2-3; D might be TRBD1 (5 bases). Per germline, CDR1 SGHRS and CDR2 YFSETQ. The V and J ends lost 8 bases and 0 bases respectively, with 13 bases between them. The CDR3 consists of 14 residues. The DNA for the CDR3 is TGCGCCAGTGGGGAACAGGCGAGCACAGATACGCAGTATTTT. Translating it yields CASGEQASTDTQYF.

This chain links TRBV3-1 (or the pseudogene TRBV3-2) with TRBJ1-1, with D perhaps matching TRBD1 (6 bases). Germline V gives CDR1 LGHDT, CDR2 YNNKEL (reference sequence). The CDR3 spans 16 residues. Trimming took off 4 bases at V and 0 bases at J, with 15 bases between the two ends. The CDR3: CASSPLGSGVNTEAFF. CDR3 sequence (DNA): TGTGCCAGCAGCCCCCTTGGGTCAGGGGTGAACACTGAAGCTTTCTTT.

CDR3 DNA: TGCGCCAGCAGCTCTGGGACAATAAAGAACACCATATATTTT. This codes for CASSSGTIKNTIYF. This chain uses TRBV5-1 with TRBJ1-3; D is possibly TRBD1 (6 bases). The germline gives CDR1 SGHRS, CDR2 YFSETQ. Deletions cut 3 bases from V and 7 bases from J, with 14 bases between. The CDR3 extends over 14 amino acids. The complete variable domain, with remaining parts taken from reference TRBV5-1 and TRBJ1-3, reads KAGVTQTPRYLIKTRGQQVTLSCSPISGHRSVSWYQQTPGQGLQFLFEYFSETQRNKGNFPGRFSGRQFSNSRSEMNVSTLELGDSALYLCASSSGTIKNTIYFGEGSWLTVV.

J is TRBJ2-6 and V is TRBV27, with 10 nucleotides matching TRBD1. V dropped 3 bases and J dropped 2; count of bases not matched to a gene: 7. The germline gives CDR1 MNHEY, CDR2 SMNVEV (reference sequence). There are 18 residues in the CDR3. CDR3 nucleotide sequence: TGTGCCAGCAGTTTTCGGGGGACAGGGGTTGCTGGGGCCAACGTCCTGACTTTC. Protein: CASSFRGTGVAGANVLTF.

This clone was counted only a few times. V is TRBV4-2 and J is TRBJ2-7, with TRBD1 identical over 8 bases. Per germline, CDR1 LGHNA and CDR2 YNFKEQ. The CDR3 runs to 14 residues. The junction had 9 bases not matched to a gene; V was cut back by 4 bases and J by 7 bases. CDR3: CASSRETGAREQYF. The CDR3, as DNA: TGTGCCAGCAGCCGTGAGACAGGGGCGAGGGAGCAGTACTTC.

CDR3 sequence reads: CASSSGLAGSTDTQYF. Written as DNA, the CDR3 is TGCGCCAGCAGCTCGGGGCTAGCGGGCAGCACAGATACGCAGTATTTT. This rearrangement joins TRBV5-1 to TRBJ2-3; TRBD2 matches 8 bases. This CDR3 is built from 16 residues. With V trimmed by 3 bases and J by 0 bases, 6 bases remained unmatched. Germline-derived CDR1 and CDR2 are SGHRS and YFSETQ.

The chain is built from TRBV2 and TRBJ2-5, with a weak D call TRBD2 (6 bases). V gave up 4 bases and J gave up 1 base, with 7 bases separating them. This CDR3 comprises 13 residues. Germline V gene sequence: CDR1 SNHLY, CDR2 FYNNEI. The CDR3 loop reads CASSGRGQETQYF. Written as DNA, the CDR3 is TGTGCCAGCAGTGGGAGGGGCCAAGAGACCCAGTACTTC. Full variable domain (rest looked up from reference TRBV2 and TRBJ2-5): EPEVTQTPSHQVTQMGQEVILRCVPISNHLYFYWYRQILGQKVEFLVSFYNNEISEKSEIFDDQFSVERPDGSNFTLKIRSTKLEDSAMYFCASSGRGQETQYFGPGTRLLVL.

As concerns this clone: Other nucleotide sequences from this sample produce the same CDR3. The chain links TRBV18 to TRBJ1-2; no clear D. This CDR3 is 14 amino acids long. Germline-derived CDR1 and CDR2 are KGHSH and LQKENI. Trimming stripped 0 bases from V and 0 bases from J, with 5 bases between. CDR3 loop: CASSPPSANYGYTF. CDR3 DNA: TGTGCCAGCTCACCACCCAGCGCTAACTATGGCTACACCTTC.

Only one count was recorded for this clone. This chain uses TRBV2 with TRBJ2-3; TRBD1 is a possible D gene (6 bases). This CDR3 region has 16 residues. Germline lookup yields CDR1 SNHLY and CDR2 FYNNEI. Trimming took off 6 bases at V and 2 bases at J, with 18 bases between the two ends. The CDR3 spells CASRVGPSGHTDTQYF. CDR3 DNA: TGTGCCAGCAGGGTTGGTCCTTCGGGACACACAGATACGCAGTATTTT.

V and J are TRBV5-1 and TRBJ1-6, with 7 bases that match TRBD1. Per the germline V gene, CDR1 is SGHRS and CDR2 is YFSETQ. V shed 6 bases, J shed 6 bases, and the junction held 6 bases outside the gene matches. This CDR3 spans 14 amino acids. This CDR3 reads CASTPGQINSPLHF. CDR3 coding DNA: TGCGCCAGCACCCCGGGACAGATTAATTCACCCCTCCACTTT.

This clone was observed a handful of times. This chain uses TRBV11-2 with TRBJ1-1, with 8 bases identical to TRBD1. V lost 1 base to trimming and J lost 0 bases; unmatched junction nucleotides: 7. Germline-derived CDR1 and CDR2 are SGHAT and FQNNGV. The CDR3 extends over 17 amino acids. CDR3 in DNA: TGTGCCAGCAGCTTAGTGCAGGGGGCCGGTATGAACACTGAAGCTTTCTTT. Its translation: CASSLVQGAGMNTEAFF.

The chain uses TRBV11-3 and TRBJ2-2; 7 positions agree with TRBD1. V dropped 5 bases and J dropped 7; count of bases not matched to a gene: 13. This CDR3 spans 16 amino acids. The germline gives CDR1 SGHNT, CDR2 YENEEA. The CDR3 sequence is CASSITGAPGDGELFF. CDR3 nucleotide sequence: TGTGCCAGCAGCATCACAGGGGCCCCCGGGGACGGGGAGCTGTTTTTT.

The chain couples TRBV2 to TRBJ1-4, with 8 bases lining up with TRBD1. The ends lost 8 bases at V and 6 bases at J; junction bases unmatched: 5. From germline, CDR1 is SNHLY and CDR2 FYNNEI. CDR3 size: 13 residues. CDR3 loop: CASSGQDDEKLFF. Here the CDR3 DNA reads TGTGCCAGCTCGGGACAGGACGATGAAAAACTGTTTTTT.